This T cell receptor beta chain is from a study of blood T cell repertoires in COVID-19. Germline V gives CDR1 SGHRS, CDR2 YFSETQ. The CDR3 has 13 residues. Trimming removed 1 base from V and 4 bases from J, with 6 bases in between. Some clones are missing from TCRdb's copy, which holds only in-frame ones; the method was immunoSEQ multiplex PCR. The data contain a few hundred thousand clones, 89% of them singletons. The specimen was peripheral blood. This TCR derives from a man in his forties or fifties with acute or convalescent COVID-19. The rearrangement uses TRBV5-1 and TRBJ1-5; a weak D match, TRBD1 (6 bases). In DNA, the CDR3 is TGCGCCAGCAGCTTGACAGGGAATCAGCCCCAGCATTTT. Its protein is CASSLTGNQPQHF.